A selection of T cell receptor beta chains follows, all from one sample in a study of OX40 agonist ivuxolimab in advanced cancers. TCRdb's table, derived via immunoSEQ multiplex PCR, lists solely in-frame clones and lacks some. The sample consists of 90,000 to 100,000 clones, 80% to 90% of them appearing once. Sequencing was performed on CD4+ or CD8+ T cells sorted from blood, taken in a trial of the OX40 agonist ivuxolimab. All receptors come from an adult with an advanced solid tumor such as melanoma, head and neck, liver or kidney cancer. Both conserved end residues are trimmed from each CDR3. Fields, in order: D gene, J gene, V gene, clone size, CDR3 protein. The D gene is left open where the match is weak. Where a row states a size, it is once, few, many or the class of an expanded clone; other rows omit it.

d_gene: .
j_gene: TRBJ1-5
v_gene: TRBV5-1
abundance: .
CDR3aa: ASSPGEINQPQH

d_gene: .
j_gene: TRBJ1-1
v_gene: TRBV28
abundance: .
CDR3aa: ASSSRAPPEAF

d_gene: TRBD2
j_gene: TRBJ2-1
v_gene: TRBV4-1
abundance: once
CDR3aa: ASSQDEAGRYNEQF

d_gene: .
j_gene: TRBJ2-7
v_gene: TRBV5-6
abundance: .
CDR3aa: ASSWGSYEQY

d_gene: .
j_gene: TRBJ2-2
v_gene: TRBV11-1
abundance: once
CDR3aa: ASSSRDFNTGELF

d_gene: .
j_gene: TRBJ2-3
v_gene: TRBV27
abundance: .
CDR3aa: ASSLWGRGEPLLGDTQY

d_gene: .
j_gene: TRBJ2-2
v_gene: TRBV7-9
abundance: .
CDR3aa: ASSLDGNTGELF

d_gene: TRBD2
j_gene: TRBJ2-1
v_gene: TRBV5-1
abundance: .
CDR3aa: ASSSIGTRKGEQF

d_gene: TRBD1
j_gene: TRBJ2-5
v_gene: TRBV28
abundance: .
CDR3aa: ASSSLGQGKETQY

d_gene: TRBD1
j_gene: TRBJ1-5
v_gene: TRBV28
abundance: .
CDR3aa: ASSLSGGSSQPQH

d_gene: .
j_gene: TRBJ2-1
v_gene: TRBV7-2
abundance: .
CDR3aa: ASSFGASSYNEQF

d_gene: TRBD2
j_gene: TRBJ2-7
v_gene: TRBV27
abundance: .
CDR3aa: ASSFSGSYPYEQY

d_gene: .
j_gene: TRBJ2-5
v_gene: TRBV7-2
abundance: .
CDR3aa: ASSSQETQY

d_gene: TRBD2
j_gene: TRBJ2-1
v_gene: TRBV30
abundance: .
CDR3aa: AWSTGLAGGEQF

d_gene: .
j_gene: TRBJ2-2
v_gene: TRBV9
abundance: .
CDR3aa: ASSGRANTGELF

d_gene: TRBD1
j_gene: TRBJ1-2
v_gene: TRBV19
abundance: .
CDR3aa: ASSIFGTGPYGYT